This entry concerns a single T cell receptor beta chain. What antigen it recognizes has not been identified. No base-level quality is on record; no much larger clone is a single base apart. One collaborating source in Seattle enrolled patients while the patients were actively infected and followed the patients over time throughout the course of disease. The collaborating institutions used their own protocols to collect whole blood in K2EDTA tubes. Collaborator samples were shipped for TCRbeta analysis as frozen whole blood, isolated PBMCs, or DNA extracted from either sample type. CDR1 and CDR2 were assigned from the germline V gene as SGHRS and YFSETQ. The cysteine opens and the phenylalanine closes a CDR3 of 15 amino acids. Of all the DNA, just the CDR3 is kept, 45 bases in frame from base 1. V is shortened by 4 bases, J by 6 bases, and the region joining them spans 16 bases. The immunoSEQ Assay, a bias-controlled multiplex PCR, was used to amplify TCRbeta CDR3 regions from genomic DNA. The authors' analysis ran thus. The number of nucleated cells in each sample was estimated from the amplification of reference gene primers within the assay. To quantify the absolute abundance of each unique TCRbeta CDR3 rearrangement, sequence reads were collapsed and filtered. For each sample, productive Simpson clonality was calculated as the square root of Simpson's diversity index across productive rearrangements. In TCRdb, the immuneACCESS table is reduced to in-frame sequences with V and J assigned. These tables do not hold every clone; where another copy was compared, an unresolved V gene accounts for under half, and the others remain unexplained. V, J and clone size derive from that table, while D and trimming were established from the DNA sequence. The sample includes 250,000 to 350,000 clones, with under 90% observed a single time. The top ten clones comprise 2.9% of the sample.

These data are taken from a study of blood T cell repertoires in COVID-19 (dated by TCRdb to 2019 to 2021). Looking at the study overall: Samples covering the acute and convalescent phases of COVID-19 were provided by collaborators in the United States, Italy and Spain. Subjects who had been exposed to COVID-19, were actively infected with it, or had recovered from it provided the deeply sampled blood TCRbeta repertoires that made up the dataset. Where HLA class I and class II types were available, the types were taken from metadata supplied by the sample provider, not from assay-based typing. The samples were drawn from two sources: the first 160 participants of the ongoing ImmuneRACE study, and 950 to 1,500 subjects contributed by 6 global collaborators. Nearly every sample came with metadata listing a de-identified subject ID, COVID-19 status, age in years and sex. The material from the prospective study consisted of cDNA or gDNA derived from T cells, B-cell-depleted T cells, or PBMCs. The repertoires were released in a freely available public database intended as a resource for research on the immune response to SARS-CoV-2.

Paper-wide results and their limitations: How much clinical and demographic metadata was included differed by source and by participant, and the metadata was provided uncurated.

The TCR comes from a woman aged 25 to 39 with COVID-19, enrolled during active disease. The chain is assembled from TRBV5-1 and TRBJ2-2; TRBD2 might be the D gene, on 5 matching bases. Input material: peripheral blood. The DNA sequence is as follows: TGCGCCAGCAGCCTTCATGGCGGGTCTGCCGGGGAGCTGTTTTTT. This translates into CASSLHGGSAGELFF.